This T cell receptor beta chain was profiled in a study of OX40 agonist ivuxolimab in advanced cancers. Trimming removed 1 base at V and 6 bases at J, with 12 bases between. CDR1 and CDR2 from the germline V gene are SGHNT and YENEEA. The CDR3 covers 15 residues. Cycle 7 day 1, cycle 4 day 1, and baseline were the timepoints at which blood was sampled. Repertoires were generated with immunoSEQ multiplex PCR, while TCRdb's copy carries only in-frame clones and drops some. This table has fewer than 85,000 clones, over 70% appearing once. As to this clone: The antigen remains undetermined.

Whole-study findings and limits: There was clonal expansion of CD4+ and CD8+ blood T cells by week 6 at 0.1 to 3.0 mg/kg.

The sequence came from an adult with an advanced solid tumor such as melanoma, head and neck, liver or kidney cancer. The sequencing used CD4+ or CD8+ T cells sorted from blood, collected in a trial of the OX40 agonist ivuxolimab. J is TRBJ2-2 and V is TRBV11-3, with D perhaps matching TRBD1 (6 bases). The CDR3 nucleotides read TGTGCCAGCAGCTTAGGGGGGCCAAGATCCGGGGAGCTGTTTTTT. Translating gives CASSLGGPRSGELFF. The full variable domain, completed using reference TRBV11-3 and TRBJ2-2, is EAGVVQSPRYKIIEKKQPVAFWCNPISGHNTLYWYLQNLGQGPELLIRYENEEAVDDSQLPKDRFSAERLKGVDSTLKIQPAELGDSAVYLCASSLGGPRSGELFFGEGSRLTVL.